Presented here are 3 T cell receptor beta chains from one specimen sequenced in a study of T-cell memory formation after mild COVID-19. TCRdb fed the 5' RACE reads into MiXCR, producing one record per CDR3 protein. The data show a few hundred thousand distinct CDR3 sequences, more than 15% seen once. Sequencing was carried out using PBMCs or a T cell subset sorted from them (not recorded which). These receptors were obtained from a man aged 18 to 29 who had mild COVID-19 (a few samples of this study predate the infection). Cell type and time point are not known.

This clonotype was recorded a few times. CDR3 nucleotide sequence: TGCGCCAGCAGCAGGGCCGGGACTAGCGGGGGGGCGACAGATACGCAGTATTTT. This gives the protein CASSRAGTSGGATDTQYF. J is TRBJ2-3 and V is TRBV5-1; 16 bases are shared with TRBD2. Germline loops: CDR1 SGHRS, CDR2 YFSETQ. The V segment lost 4 bases and the J segment 3 bases; nucleotides outside the gene matches: 8. The CDR3 is 18 amino acids. The full variable domain, completed using reference TRBV5-1 and TRBJ2-3, is KAGVTQTPRYLIKTRGQQVTLSCSPISGHRSVSWYQQTPGQGLQFLFEYFSETQRNKGNFPGRFSGRQFSNSRSEMNVSTLELGDSALYLCASSRAGTSGGATDTQYFGPGTRLTVL.

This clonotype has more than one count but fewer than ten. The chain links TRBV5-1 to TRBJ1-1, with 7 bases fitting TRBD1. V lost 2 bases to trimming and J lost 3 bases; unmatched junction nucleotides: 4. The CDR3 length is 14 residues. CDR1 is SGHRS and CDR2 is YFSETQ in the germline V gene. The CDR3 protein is CASSFYRGDTEAFF. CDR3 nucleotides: TGCGCCAGCAGCTTCTACAGGGGCGACACTGAAGCTTTCTTT.

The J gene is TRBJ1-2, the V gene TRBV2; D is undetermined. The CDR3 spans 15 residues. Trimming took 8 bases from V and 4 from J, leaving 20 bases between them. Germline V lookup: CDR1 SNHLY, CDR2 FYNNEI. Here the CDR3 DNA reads TGTGCCAGCGGAACTACGGTCCAGCCCACCTATGGCTACACCTTC. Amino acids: CASGTTVQPTYGYTF.